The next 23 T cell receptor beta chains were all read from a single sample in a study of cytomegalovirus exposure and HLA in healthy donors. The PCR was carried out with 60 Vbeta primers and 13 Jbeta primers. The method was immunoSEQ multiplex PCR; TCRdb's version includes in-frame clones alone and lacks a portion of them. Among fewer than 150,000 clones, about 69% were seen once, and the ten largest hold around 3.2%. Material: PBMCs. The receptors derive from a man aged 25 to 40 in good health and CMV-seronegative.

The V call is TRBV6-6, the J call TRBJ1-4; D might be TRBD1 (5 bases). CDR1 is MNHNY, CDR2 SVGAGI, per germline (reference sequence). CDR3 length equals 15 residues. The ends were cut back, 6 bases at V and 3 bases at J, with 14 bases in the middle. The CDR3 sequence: CASRFGGLPNEKLFF. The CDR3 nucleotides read TGTGCCAGCAGATTCGGGGGTTTGCCTAATGAAAAACTGTTTTTT.

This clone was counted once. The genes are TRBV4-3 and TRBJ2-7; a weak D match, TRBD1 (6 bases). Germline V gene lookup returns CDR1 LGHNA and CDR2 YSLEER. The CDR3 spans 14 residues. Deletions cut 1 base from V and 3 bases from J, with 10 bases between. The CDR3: CASSQVPDSYEQYF. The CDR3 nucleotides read TGCGCCAGCAGCCAAGTCCCGGACAGCTACGAGCAGTACTTC.

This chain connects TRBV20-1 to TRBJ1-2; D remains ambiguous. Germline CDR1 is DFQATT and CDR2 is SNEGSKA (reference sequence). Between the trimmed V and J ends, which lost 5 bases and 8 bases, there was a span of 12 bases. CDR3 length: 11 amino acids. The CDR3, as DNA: TGCAGTGCTGAGAGGGTGGAGGGCTACACCTTC. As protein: CSAERVEGYTF.

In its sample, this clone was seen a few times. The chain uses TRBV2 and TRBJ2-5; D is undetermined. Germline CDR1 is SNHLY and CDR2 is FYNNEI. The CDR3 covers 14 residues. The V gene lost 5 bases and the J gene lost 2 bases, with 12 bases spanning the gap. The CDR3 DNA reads TGTGCCAGCAGTAACCGGCGGTCTCAAGAGACCCAGTACTTC. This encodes CASSNRRSQETQYF.

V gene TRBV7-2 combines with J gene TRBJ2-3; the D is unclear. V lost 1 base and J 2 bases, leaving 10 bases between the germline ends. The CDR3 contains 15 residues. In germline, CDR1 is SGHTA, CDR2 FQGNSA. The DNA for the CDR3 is TGTGCCAGCAGCTTAGTGGCAGATCCCACAGATACGCAGTATTTT. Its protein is CASSLVADPTDTQYF.

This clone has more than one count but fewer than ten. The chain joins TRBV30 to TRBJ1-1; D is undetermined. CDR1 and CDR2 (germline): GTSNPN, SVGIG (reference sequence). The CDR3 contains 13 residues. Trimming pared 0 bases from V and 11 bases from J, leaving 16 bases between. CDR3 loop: CAWSVSRVPGAFF. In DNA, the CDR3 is TGTGCCTGGAGTGTATCCCGAGTGCCCGGGGCTTTCTTT.

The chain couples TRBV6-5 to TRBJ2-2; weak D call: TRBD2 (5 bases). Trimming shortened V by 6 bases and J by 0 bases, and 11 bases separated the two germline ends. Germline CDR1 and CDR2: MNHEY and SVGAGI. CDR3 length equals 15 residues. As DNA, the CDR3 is TGTGCCAGCAGGATCCTAGCAACGAACACCGGGGAGCTGTTTTTT. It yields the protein CASRILATNTGELFF.

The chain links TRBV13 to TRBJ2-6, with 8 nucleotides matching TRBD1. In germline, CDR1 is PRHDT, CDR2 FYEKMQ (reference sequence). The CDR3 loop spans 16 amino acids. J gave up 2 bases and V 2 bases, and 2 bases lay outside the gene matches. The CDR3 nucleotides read TGTGCCAGCAGCTTACTACAGGGGGCTGGGGCCAACGTCCTGACTTTC. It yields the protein CASSLLQGAGANVLTF.

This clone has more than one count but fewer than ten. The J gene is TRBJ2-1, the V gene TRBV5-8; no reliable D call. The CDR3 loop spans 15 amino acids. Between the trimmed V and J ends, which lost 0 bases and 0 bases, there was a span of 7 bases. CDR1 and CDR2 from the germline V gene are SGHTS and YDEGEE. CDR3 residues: CASSLGANSYNEQFF. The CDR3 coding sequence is TGTGCCAGCAGCTTGGGGGCGAACTCCTACAATGAGCAGTTCTTC. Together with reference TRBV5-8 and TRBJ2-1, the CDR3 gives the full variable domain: EAGVTQSPTHLIKTRGQQATLRCSPISGHTSVYWYQQALGLGLQFLLWYDEGEERNRGNFPPRFSGRQFPNYSSELNVNALELEDSALYLCASSLGANSYNEQFFGPGTRLTVL.

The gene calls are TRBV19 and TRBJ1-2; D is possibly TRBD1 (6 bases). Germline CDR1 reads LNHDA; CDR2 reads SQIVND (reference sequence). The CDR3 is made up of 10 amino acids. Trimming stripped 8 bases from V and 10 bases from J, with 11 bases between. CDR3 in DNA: TGTGCCAGTTTTCAGGGACACTACACCTTC. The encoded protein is CASFQGHYTF.

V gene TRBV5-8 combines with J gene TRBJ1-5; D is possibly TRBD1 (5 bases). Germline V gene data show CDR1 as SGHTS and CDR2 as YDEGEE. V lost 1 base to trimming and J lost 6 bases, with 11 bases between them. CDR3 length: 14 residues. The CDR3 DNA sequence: TGTGCCAGCAGCTTGAGTCAGGGAGGTCAGCCCCAGCATTTT. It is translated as CASSLSQGGQPQHF. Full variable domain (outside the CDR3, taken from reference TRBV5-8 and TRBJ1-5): EAGVTQSPTHLIKTRGQQATLRCSPISGHTSVYWYQQALGLGLQFLLWYDEGEERNRGNFPPRFSGRQFPNYSSELNVNALELEDSALYLCASSLSQGGQPQHFGDGTRLSIL.

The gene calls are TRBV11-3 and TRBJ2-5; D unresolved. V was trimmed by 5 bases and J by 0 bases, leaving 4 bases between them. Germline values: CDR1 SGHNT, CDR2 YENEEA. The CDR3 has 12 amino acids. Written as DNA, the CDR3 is TGTGCCAGCAGCCAGGACCAAGAGACCCAGTACTTC. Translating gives CASSQDQETQYF. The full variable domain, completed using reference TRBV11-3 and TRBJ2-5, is EAGVVQSPRYKIIEKKQPVAFWCNPISGHNTLYWYLQNLGQGPELLIRYENEEAVDDSQLPKDRFSAERLKGVDSTLKIQPAELGDSAVYLCASSQDQETQYFGPGTRLLVL.

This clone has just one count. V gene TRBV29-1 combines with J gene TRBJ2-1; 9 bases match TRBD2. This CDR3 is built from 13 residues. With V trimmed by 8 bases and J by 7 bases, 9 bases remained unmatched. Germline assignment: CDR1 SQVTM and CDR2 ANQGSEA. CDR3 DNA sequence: TGCAGCATAACGCGGGGGGGCATTAATGAGCAGTTCTTC. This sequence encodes CSITRGGINEQFF.

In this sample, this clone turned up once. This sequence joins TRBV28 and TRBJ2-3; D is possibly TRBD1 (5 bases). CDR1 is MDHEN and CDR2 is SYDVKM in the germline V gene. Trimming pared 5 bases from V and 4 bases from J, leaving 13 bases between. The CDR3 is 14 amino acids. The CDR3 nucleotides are TGTGCCAGCAGTGGCGGTTGGGGCCCAGATACGCAGTATTTT. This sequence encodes CASSGGWGPDTQYF.

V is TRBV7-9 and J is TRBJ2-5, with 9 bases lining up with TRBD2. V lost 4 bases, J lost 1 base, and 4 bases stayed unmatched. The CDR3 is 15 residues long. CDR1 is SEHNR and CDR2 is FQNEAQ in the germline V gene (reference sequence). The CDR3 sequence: CASSSQTSGQETQYF. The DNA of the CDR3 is TGTGCCAGCAGCTCCCAGACTAGCGGCCAAGAGACCCAGTACTTC.

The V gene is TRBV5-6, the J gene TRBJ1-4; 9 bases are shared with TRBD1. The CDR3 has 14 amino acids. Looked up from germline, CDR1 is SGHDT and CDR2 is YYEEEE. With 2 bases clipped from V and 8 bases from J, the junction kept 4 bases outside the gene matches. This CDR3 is CASSFGTGLEKLFF. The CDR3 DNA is TGTGCCAGCAGCTTTGGGACAGGGCTGGAAAAACTGTTTTTT. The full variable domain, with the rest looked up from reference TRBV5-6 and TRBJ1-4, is DAGVTQSPTHLIKTRGQQVTLRCSPKSGHDTVSWYQQALGQGPQFIFQYYEEEERQRGNFPDRFSGHQFPNYSSELNVNALLLGDSALYLCASSFGTGLEKLFFGSGTQLSVL.

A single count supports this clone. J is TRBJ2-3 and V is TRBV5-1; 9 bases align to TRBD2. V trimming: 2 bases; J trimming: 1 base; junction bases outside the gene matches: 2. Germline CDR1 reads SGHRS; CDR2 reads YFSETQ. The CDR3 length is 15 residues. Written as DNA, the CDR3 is TGCGCCAGCAGCTTCAGACTAGCGGGCACAGATACGCAGTATTTT. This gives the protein CASSFRLAGTDTQYF. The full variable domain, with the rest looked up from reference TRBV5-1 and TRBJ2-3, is KAGVTQTPRYLIKTRGQQVTLSCSPISGHRSVSWYQQTPGQGLQFLFEYFSETQRNKGNFPGRFSGRQFSNSRSEMNVSTLELGDSALYLCASSFRLAGTDTQYFGPGTRLTVL.

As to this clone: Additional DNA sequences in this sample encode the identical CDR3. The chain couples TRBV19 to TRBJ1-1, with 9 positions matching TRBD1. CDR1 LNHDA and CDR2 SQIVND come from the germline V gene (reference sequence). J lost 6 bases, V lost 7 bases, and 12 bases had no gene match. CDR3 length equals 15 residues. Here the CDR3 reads CASTTGGVRVAEAFF. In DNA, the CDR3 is TGTGCCAGTACAACAGGGGGCGTCAGGGTTGCTGAAGCTTTCTTT.

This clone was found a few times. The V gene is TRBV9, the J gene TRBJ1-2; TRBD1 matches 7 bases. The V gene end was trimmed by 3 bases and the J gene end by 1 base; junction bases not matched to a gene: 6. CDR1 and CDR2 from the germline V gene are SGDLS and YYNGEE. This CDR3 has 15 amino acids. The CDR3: CASSAQTGSNYGYTF. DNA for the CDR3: TGTGCCAGCAGCGCCCAGACAGGGAGTAACTATGGCTACACCTTC.

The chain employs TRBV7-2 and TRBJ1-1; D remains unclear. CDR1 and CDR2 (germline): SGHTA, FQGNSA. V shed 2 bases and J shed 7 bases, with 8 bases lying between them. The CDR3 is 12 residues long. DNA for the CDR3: TGTGCCAGCAGCTTAAGAGTAGATGAAGCTTTCTTT. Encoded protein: CASSLRVDEAFF.

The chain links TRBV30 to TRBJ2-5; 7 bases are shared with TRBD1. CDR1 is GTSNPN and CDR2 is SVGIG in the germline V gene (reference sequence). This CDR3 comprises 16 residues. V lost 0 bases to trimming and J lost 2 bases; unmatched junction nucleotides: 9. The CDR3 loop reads CAWSVIPGQVQETQYF. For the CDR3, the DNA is TGTGCCTGGAGTGTAATCCCCGGACAGGTTCAAGAGACCCAGTACTTC.

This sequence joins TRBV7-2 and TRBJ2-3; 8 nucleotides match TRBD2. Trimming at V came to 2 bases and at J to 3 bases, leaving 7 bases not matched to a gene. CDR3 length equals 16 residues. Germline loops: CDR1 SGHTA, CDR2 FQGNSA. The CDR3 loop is CASSLYGRGGTDTQYF. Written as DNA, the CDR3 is TGTGCCAGCAGCTTATACGGGAGGGGAGGGACAGATACGCAGTATTTT.

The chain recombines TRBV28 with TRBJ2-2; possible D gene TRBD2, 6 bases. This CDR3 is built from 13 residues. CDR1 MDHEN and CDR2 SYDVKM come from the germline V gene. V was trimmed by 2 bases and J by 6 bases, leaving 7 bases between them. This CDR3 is CASSLGGPGELFF. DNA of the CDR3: TGTGCCAGCAGTTTAGGAGGGCCCGGGGAGCTGTTTTTT.